The 21 T cell receptor beta chains in this list originate from one sample, sequenced in a study of T cell responses to AZD1222 COVID-19 vaccine. The repertoire was sequenced with immunoSEQ multiplex PCR; TCRdb's copy has only in-frame clones and lacks some. The sample consists of roughly 160,000 clones, about 91% of them appearing once. Here the sequenced sample was peripheral blood, taken 28 days after the second AZD1222 dose. These receptors were obtained from an adult who received the AZD1222 COVID-19 vaccine.

The gene calls are TRBV2 and TRBJ1-5, with 12 nucleotides matching TRBD1. Trimming removed 4 bases from V and 6 bases from J; junction bases left unmatched: 4. The CDR3 runs to 15 residues. The germline V gene encodes CDR1 SNHLY and CDR2 FYNNEI. In DNA form, the CDR3 reads TGTGCCAGCAGTGGGGGACAGGGGGCCTCTCAGCCCCAGCATTTT. This translates into CASSGGQGASQPQHF.

The chain has TRBV6-2 or TRBV6-3 and TRBJ1-2; the match to TRBD1 covers 8 bases. The germline CDR1 and CDR2 sequences are MNHEY and SVGEGT. This CDR3 region has 14 residues. V was pared by 2 bases and J by 8 bases, with 7 bases of the junction left unmatched. The CDR3 loop reads CASSYPGQASGYTF. CDR3 nucleotides: TGTGCCAGCAGTTACCCGGGACAGGCCTCGGGCTACACCTTC.

This clone was recorded once. This chain links TRBV5-1 with TRBJ1-1, with D perhaps matching TRBD1 (5 bases). CDR1 is SGHRS, CDR2 YFSETQ, per germline. The CDR3 loop spans 15 amino acids. V was shortened by 2 bases and J by 2 bases, with 13 bases between the two germline ends. CDR3 coding DNA: TGCGCCAGCAGCTTAAGGACGGGGACTAACACTGAAGCTTTCTTT. Translation: CASSLRTGTNTEAFF.

The rearrangement uses TRBV18 and TRBJ2-5, with 7 bases fitting TRBD1. Germline V gene data show CDR1 as KGHSH and CDR2 as LQKENI. The V gene end was trimmed by 6 bases and the J gene end by 2 bases; junction bases not matched to a gene: 3. The CDR3 extends over 13 amino acids. The DNA for the CDR3 is TGTGCCAGCTCCCGGGACAGACAAGAGACCCAGTACTTC. This gives the protein CASSRDRQETQYF.

This chain joins TRBV4-3 and TRBJ1-1, with D possibly TRBD1 on 5 matching bases. V lost 0 bases to trimming and J lost 5 bases, with 13 bases between them. This CDR3 comprises 15 residues. Per the germline V gene, CDR1 is LGHNA and CDR2 is YSLEER. Here the CDR3 reads CASSQDPDGGTEAFF. CDR3 nucleotides: TGCGCCAGCAGCCAAGATCCCGATGGGGGGACTGAAGCTTTCTTT.

DNA for the CDR3: TGTGCCAGCAGCAAATGGGGGGCGAACACTGAAGCTTTCTTT. Translating gives CASSKWGANTEAFF. The chain recombines TRBV21-1 with TRBJ1-1. TRBV21-1 constitutes a pseudogene. The CDR3 runs to 14 residues.

The V call is TRBV4-3, the J call TRBJ1-2; D is undetermined. CDR1 and CDR2 from the germline V gene are LGHNA and YSLEER. This CDR3 contains 11 residues. V was trimmed by 4 bases and J by 5 bases, leaving 5 bases between them. The CDR3 region is CASSPGYGYTF. CDR3 nucleotides: TGCGCCAGCAGCCCGGGGTATGGCTACACCTTC.

Of note for this clone: The CDR3 does not close with the conserved phenylalanine or tryptophan, likely indicating a read error. It is unclear where the CDR3 begins or ends on the DNA, so no DNA is shown, and the CDR3 is as TCRdb lists it. The V call is TRBV10-3, the J call TRBJ2-7; no DNA check was done on the table's D call, TRBD2. The CDR3 spans 8 amino acids, including both terminal residues. CDR1 and CDR2 (germline): ENHRY, SYGVKD. The CDR3 region is CAISEGEA.

The chain has TRBV7-9 and TRBJ2-7, with a tentative D call TRBD2 (6 bases). This CDR3 region has 15 residues. Germline V gene lookup returns CDR1 SEHNR and CDR2 FQNEAQ (reference sequence). Trimming stripped 5 bases from V and 0 bases from J, with 14 bases between. The CDR3 spells CASSLLSGNSYEQYF. The CDR3 DNA is TGTGCCAGCAGCCTCCTTAGCGGAAACTCCTACGAGCAGTACTTC.

The J gene is TRBJ1-2, the V gene TRBV19, with 11 nucleotides matching TRBD1. The germline gives CDR1 LNHDA, CDR2 SQIVND (reference sequence). V trimming: 6 bases; J trimming: 7 bases; junction bases outside the gene matches: 4. The CDR3 is made up of 13 amino acids. The CDR3 nucleotides read TGTGCCAGTAGCGGGGGACAGGGGGTTGGCTACACCTTC. Translating gives CASSGGQGVGYTF.

The CDR3 region is CASSSRRLADNEQFF. The CDR3 bases are TGCGCCAGCAGCTCCCGGAGACTAGCGGACAATGAGCAGTTCTTC. The chain employs TRBV4-3 and TRBJ2-1; 9 bases line up with TRBD2. This CDR3 is 15 amino acids long. V trimming: 5 bases; J trimming: 5 bases; junction bases outside the gene matches: 7. The germline V gene has CDR1 LGHNA and CDR2 YSLEER.

The gene calls are TRBV18 and TRBJ2-1, with 7 bases matching TRBD1. CDR1 and CDR2 (germline): KGHSH, LQKENI. V was pared by 0 bases and J by 1 base, with 0 bases of the junction left unmatched. The CDR3 is made up of 15 amino acids. CDR3 DNA sequence: TGTGCCAGCTCACCACCACAGGGGTCCTACAATGAGCAGTTCTTC. It codes for CASSPPQGSYNEQFF.

The gene calls are TRBV27 and TRBJ1-2; TRBD1 is a possible D gene (6 bases). CDR1 MNHEY and CDR2 SMNVEV come from the germline V gene (reference sequence). There are 14 residues in the CDR3. V shed 3 bases and J shed 2 bases, with 10 bases lying between them. Written as DNA, the CDR3 is TGTGCCAGCAGTTTGAAGGGGGGAAACTATGGCTACACCTTC. Translating gives CASSLKGGNYGYTF.

The V gene is TRBV29-1, the J gene TRBJ1-1; a possible D gene is TRBD1 (5 bases). CDR3 length equals 17 residues. V was shortened by 7 bases and J by 0 bases, with 24 bases between the two germline ends. Germline V gene data show CDR1 as SQVTM and CDR2 as ANQGSEA. For the CDR3, the DNA is TGCAGCGGTGTAGGGGCAGCGAGTTTATACATGAACACTGAAGCTTTCTTT. As protein: CSGVGAASLYMNTEAFF.

The CDR3 sequence is CASSQDGAAGGSTDTQYF. The CDR3 coding sequence is TGTGCCAGCAGCCAGGATGGGGCAGCGGGAGGGAGCACAGATACGCAGTATTTT. The chain recombines TRBV14 with TRBJ2-3; TRBD2 matches 10 bases. Looked up from germline, CDR1 is SGHDN and CDR2 is FVKESK. V dropped 3 bases and J dropped 0; count of bases not matched to a gene: 9. The CDR3 runs to 18 residues.

The V call is TRBV24-1, the J call TRBJ2-1; TRBD2 might be the D (5 bases). The V gene's germline CDR1 is KGHDR and CDR2 SFDVKD. Trimming stripped 4 bases from V and 7 bases from J, with 13 bases between. There are 14 residues in the CDR3. The DNA for the CDR3 is TGTGCCACCAGTGACCTAGTCGGGGTGAATGAGCAGTTCTTC. This gives the protein CATSDLVGVNEQFF.

The V and J genes are TRBV19 and TRBJ1-5; D perhaps matches TRBD1 (5 bases). The V and J ends lost 2 bases and 7 bases respectively, with 12 bases between them. This CDR3 has 14 residues. Germline-derived CDR1 and CDR2 are LNHDA and SQIVND (reference sequence). CDR3: CASSIIGGGQPQHF. The CDR3 DNA sequence: TGTGCCAGTAGTATAATCGGGGGGGGACAGCCCCAGCATTTT.

This rearrangement joins TRBV19 to TRBJ2-5; 12 bases line up with TRBD1. Germline CDR1 LNHDA, CDR2 SQIVND (reference sequence). J gave up 5 bases and V 8 bases, and 6 bases lay outside the gene matches. The CDR3 totals 14 residues. The CDR3 region has the DNA TGTGCCAGTGGGGGTGGGACAGGGGGCGAGACCCAGTACTTC. It is translated as CASGGGTGGETQYF.

This rearrangement joins TRBV30 to TRBJ2-7; D remains unclear. This CDR3 has 14 amino acids. CDR1 and CDR2 from the germline V gene are GTSNPN and SVGIG (reference sequence). V lost 4 bases to trimming and J lost 4 bases, with 17 bases between them. The CDR3 sequence: CAWTPILSGYEQYF. The CDR3 nucleotides are TGTGCCTGGACCCCTATACTCTCAGGTTACGAGCAGTACTTC.

This chain connects TRBV10-3 to TRBJ1-6; D ambiguous. CDR1 and CDR2 from the germline V gene are ENHRY and SYGVKD. The V end was cut by 0 bases, the J end by 10 bases, with 13 bases between. CDR3 length equals 15 residues. In nucleotides, the CDR3 is TGTGCCATCAGTGAGTCGCCGGGGAGAGAATCACCCCTCCACTTT. It encodes CAISESPGRESPLHF.

V gene TRBV28 combines with J gene TRBJ1-1; maybe TRBD1 (5 bases). CDR1 MDHEN and CDR2 SYDVKM come from the germline V gene. The length of the CDR3 is 12 residues. Trimming stripped 4 bases from V and 5 bases from J, with 8 bases between. The DNA of the CDR3 is TGTGCCAGCAGTTCGGAGGGGACTGAAGCTTTCTTT. It translates to CASSSEGTEAFF. Combining the CDR3 with reference TRBV28 and TRBJ1-1 gives the whole variable domain DVKVTQSSRYLVKRTGEKVFLECVQDMDHENMFWYRQDPGLGLRLIYFSYDVKMKEKGDIPEGYSVSREKKERFSLILESASTNQTSMYLCASSSEGTEAFFGQGTRLTVV.